This T cell receptor beta chain derives from a study of shared clonotypes between healthy human individuals. Findings of the study overall: Tissue TCR repertoires likely differ from these blood-only repertoires.

Germline loops: CDR1 SGHDT, CDR2 YYEEEE. The V segment lost 4 bases and the J segment 4 bases; nucleotides outside the gene matches: 13. There are 17 residues in the CDR3. The assay ran at deep level. In the study's own analysis: Filtering was not the same, since immunoSEQ gave junction-only sequences without quality scores. The assay was immunoSEQ multiplex PCR, and TCRdb's table has in-frame clones only and misses some. D and trimming come from the DNA, and the V and J calls and clone size come from that table. The sample yields about 800,000 clones, approximately 97% seen once. With regard to this clone: What it recognizes is unknown.

CD45RO negativity and positive selection for CCR7 defined naive CD8 cells, a population that excluded terminally differentiated effector memory CD45RA+ cells. The clonotype was recovered from a man aged 25 to 40 in good health. Specimen: naive CD8+ T cells sorted from blood. This chain links TRBV5-6 with TRBJ2-3; 9 bases match TRBD2. The CDR3 is CASSPGLAAGGADTQYF. The CDR3 DNA follows: TGTGCCAGCAGCCCGGGACTAGCTGCCGGGGGGGCAGATACGCAGTATTTT.